The rows below give T cell receptor beta chains drawn from one sample of a study of shared clonotypes between healthy human individuals. Profiled with immunoSEQ multiplex PCR; TCRdb holds only in-frame clones, not every one. This sample has roughly 1,100,000 clones, with about 75% found just once. Material for sequencing was memory CD4+ T cells sorted from blood. These receptors came from a man between 18 and 35 years old in good health. Both conserved end residues are part of each CDR3. The D gene is left open where the match is weak. A clone size is listed for some rows: how often the clone was seen (once, few, many), or a class if it is expanded.

v_gene	d_gene	abundance	j_gene	CDR3aa	CDR3nt
TRBV5-1	NA	NA	TRBJ2-2	CASGRSNTGELFF	TGCGCCAGCGGGAGATCGAACACCGGGGAGCTGTTTTTT
TRBV5-3	TRBD2	NA	TRBJ2-3	CARSLASGRDTDTQYF	TGTGCCAGAAGCTTGGCTAGCGGGAGGGACACAGATACGCAGTATTTT
TRBV5-1	TRBD1	once	TRBJ2-1	CASTPGTGSSHEQFF	TGCGCCAGCACCCCCGGGACAGGGAGTTCCCATGAGCAGTTCTTC
TRBV4-1	NA	NA	TRBJ1-2	CASSLLTVEYGYTF	TGCGCCAGCAGCCTACTGACAGTAGAGTACGGCTACACCTTC
TRBV6-5	NA	once	TRBJ1-2	CASSGTQALNYGYTF	TGTGCCAGCAGTGGGACCCAAGCCCTTAACTATGGCTACACCTTC
TRBV4-1	TRBD2	few	TRBJ2-1	CASSQGPRLASYNEQFF	TGCGCCAGCAGCCAAGGCCCTAGACTAGCCTCCTACAATGAGCAGTTCTTC
TRBV11-2	NA	NA	TRBJ2-5	CASSLQGSQETQYF	TGTGCCAGCAGCTTACAGGGGTCTCAAGAGACCCAGTACTTC
TRBV7-6	NA	NA	TRBJ1-4	CASSERGSTPNEKLFF	TGTGCCAGCAGCGAACGAGGCAGCACACCTAATGAAAAACTGTTTTTT
TRBV6-5	NA	few	TRBJ2-1	CASSLDSNEQFF	TGTGCCAGCAGTTTAGACTCCAATGAGCAGTTCTTC
TRBV20-1	NA	NA	TRBJ2-5	CSVHQEIQYF	TGCAGCGTACACCAAGAGATCCAGTACTTC
TRBV4-3	TRBD2	NA	TRBJ2-3	CASSQDLRLAGSSDTQYF	TGCGCCAGCAGCCAAGATCTCCGGCTAGCGGGATCAAGTGATACGCAGTATTTT
TRBV5-4	TRBD1	NA	TRBJ1-3	CASSLAGTGQAGNTIYF	TGTGCCAGCAGCTTGGCGGGGACAGGGCAAGCTGGAAACACCATATATTTT
TRBV19	NA	many	TRBJ1-2	CASNRPPNYGYTF	TGTGCCAGTAATAGGCCGCCTAACTATGGCTACACCTTC
TRBV6-6	NA	NA	TRBJ2-7	CASSYFPSYEQYF	TGTGCCAGCAGTTACTTTCCCAGTTACGAGCAGTACTTC
TRBV7-2	NA	NA	TRBJ2-7	CASSLVDGPSYEQYF	TGTGCCAGCAGCTTAGTTGATGGACCTTCCTACGAGCAGTACTTC
TRBV30	NA	NA	TRBJ1-6	CAWSGQSSSPLHF	TGTGCCTGGTCGGGACAATCGAGTTCACCCCTCCACTTT
TRBV4-2	NA	NA	TRBJ1-5	CASSQVGRDNQPQHF	TGTGCCAGCAGCCAAGTTGGACGGGACAATCAGCCCCAGCATTTT
TRBV28	NA	NA	TRBJ1-1	CASSSEFSNFF	TGTGCCAGCAGTTCCGAGTTTTCTAATTTCTTT
TRBV7-3	NA	NA	TRBJ2-3	CASSTRGPDTQYF	TGTGCCAGCAGCACTAGAGGCCCAGATACGCAGTATTTT
TRBV14	NA	NA	TRBJ1-1	CASSHPARGAEAFF	TGTGCCAGCAGCCACCCCGCCCGGGGGGCTGAAGCTTTCTTT
TRBV10-3	TRBD1	NA	TRBJ1-4	CAISRTGVGKLFF	TGTGCCATTAGCCGGACAGGGGTAGGAAAACTGTTTTTT
TRBV11-3	NA	NA	TRBJ2-2	CASSSPWGELFF	TGTGCCAGCAGCTCCCCGTGGGGGGAGCTGTTTTTT
TRBV5-4	TRBD1	NA	TRBJ1-1	CASSLVGQLMNTEAFF	TGTGCCAGCAGCTTGGTGGGACAGTTAATGAACACTGAAGCTTTCTTT
TRBV5-1	TRBD1	many	TRBJ2-7	CASSSGQGGGGFDEQYF	TGCGCCAGCAGTTCGGGACAGGGAGGAGGGGGATTTGATGAGCAGTACTTC
TRBV10-2	NA	NA	TRBJ1-1	CASRGFGNTEAFF	TGCGCCAGCAGAGGTTTTGGGAACACTGAAGCTTTCTTT
TRBV28	TRBD2	NA	TRBJ2-3	CASRPSGRGSDTQYF	TGTGCCAGCAGACCTAGCGGGAGGGGGTCAGATACGCAGTATTTT
TRBV28	NA	NA	TRBJ1-2	CASSFPKGGAKYGYTF	TGTGCCAGCAGTTTCCCCAAAGGGGGGGCTAAATATGGCTACACCTTC
TRBV4-3	NA	NA	TRBJ2-6	CASSHQGSSGANVLTF	TGCGCCAGCAGCCACCAGGGAAGCTCTGGGGCCAACGTCCTGACTTTC
TRBV13	TRBD1	NA	TRBJ1-2	CASSRDRGQNYGYTF	TGTGCCAGCAGTCGAGACAGGGGTCAAAACTATGGCTACACCTTC
TRBV10-1	NA	NA	TRBJ2-1	CASSGHNEQFF	TGCGCCAGCAGCGGACACAATGAGCAGTTCTTC
TRBV25-1	TRBD2	NA	TRBJ2-1	CASGTSGPYNEQFF	TGTGCCAGCGGGACTAGCGGCCCCTACAATGAGCAGTTCTTC
TRBV5-1	NA	NA	TRBJ1-4	CASSLNWLGDGELFF	TGCGCCAGCAGCTTGAATTGGCTGGGTGATGGGGAACTGTTTTTT
TRBV5-1	NA	NA	TRBJ2-5	CASSLDRGPHQETQYF	TGCGCCAGCAGCTTGGACCGGGGTCCACACCAAGAGACCCAGTACTTC
TRBV18	TRBD1	NA	TRBJ2-7	CASSPPAGGFVYEQYF	TGTGCCAGCTCACCACCGGCAGGGGGCTTTGTCTACGAGCAGTACTTC
TRBV11-2	NA	NA	TRBJ1-6	CASSLVPGRGNSPLHF	TGTGCCAGCAGCTTAGTCCCCGGGCGCGGCAATTCACCCCTCCACTTT
TRBV2	TRBD1	few	TRBJ1-2	CASTMRGQNNGYTF	TGTGCCAGCACCATGAGGGGACAGAATAATGGCTACACCTTC
TRBV5-4	NA	NA	TRBJ2-7	CASSFAGQRRGEQYF	TGTGCCAGCAGCTTCGCCGGCCAGAGACGGGGGGAGCAGTACTTC
TRBV2	TRBD2	NA	TRBJ2-1	CASSLTGTSRVLVQFF	TGTGCCAGCAGTCTAACCGGGACTAGCAGGGTTCTAGTGCAGTTCTTC
TRBV6-1	TRBD1	NA	TRBJ1-5	CASRTDRAGNQPQHF	TGTGCCAGCAGGACAGACAGGGCGGGCAATCAGCCCCAGCATTTT
TRBV30	NA	NA	TRBJ2-3	CAWSLWSTDTQYF	TGTGCCTGGAGTCTGTGGAGTACAGATACGCAGTATTTT
TRBV5-4	NA	NA	TRBJ2-7	CASSDQGGSSYEQYF	TGTGCCAGCAGCGACCAGGGAGGTAGCTCCTACGAGCAGTACTTC
TRBV2	NA	once	TRBJ1-5	CASSGTGANNQPQHF	TGTGCCAGCAGTGGGACGGGGGCAAACAATCAGCCCCAGCATTTT
TRBV27	NA	NA	TRBJ1-1	CASIKGTLPNTEAFF	TGTGCCAGCATCAAAGGGACTCTACCGAACACTGAAGCTTTCTTT
TRBV29-1	NA	NA	TRBJ1-3	CSVEGGLEISGNTIYF	TGCAGCGTTGAGGGGGGGCTTGAGATCTCTGGAAACACCATATATTTT
TRBV7-2	TRBD1	NA	TRBJ2-5	CASSSNRGQGETQYF	TGTGCCAGCAGCTCAAATCGAGGACAGGGGGAGACCCAGTACTTC
TRBV11-2	TRBD2	few	TRBJ2-5	CASSPGLAEETQYF	TGTGCCAGCAGCCCCGGACTAGCGGAAGAGACCCAGTACTTC
TRBV5-6	NA	NA	TRBJ2-2	CASSFGRANTGELFF	TGTGCCAGCAGCTTCGGGCGGGCGAACACCGGGGAGCTGTTTTTT
TRBV5-4	TRBD1	NA	TRBJ2-7	CASSSQGVYEQYF	TGTGCCAGCAGCTCCCAGGGGGTCTACGAGCAGTACTTC
TRBV7-2	TRBD1	NA	TRBJ2-7	CASSKQGNSYEQYF	TGTGCCAGCAGCAAACAGGGGAACTCCTACGAGCAGTACTTT
TRBV30	NA	NA	TRBJ1-2	CAWSVRGLYGYTF	TGTGCCTGGAGTGTACGGGGACTCTATGGCTACACCTTC
TRBV7-8	NA	NA	TRBJ2-7	CASSPSYEQYF	TGTGCCAGCAGCCCTTCCTACGAGCAGTACTTC
TRBV5-1	NA	few	TRBJ2-3	CASSLTDTQYF	TGCGCCAGCAGCTTAACAGATACGCAGTATTTT
TRBV6-1	NA	NA	TRBJ1-4	CASSAIQGVKEKLFF	TGTGCCAGCAGTGCCATACAGGGAGTGAAAGAAAAACTGTTTTTT